The rows below give T cell receptor beta chains drawn from one sample of a study of neurological immune-mediated disorders. MiXCR, run by TCRdb on the 5' RACE reads, gives a single entry per CDR3 protein. The table records under 100,000 distinct CDR3 sequences, under 15% of them present only once. Sequencing input: PBMCs. These receptors were collected from a female donor with HTLV-1-associated myelopathy (HAM/TSP). Both conserved end residues are part of each CDR3.

CDR3aa | j_gene | v_gene
CASSLTPESTGELFF | TRBJ2-2 | TRBV27
CASSLTGTGANVLTF | TRBJ2-6 | TRBV5-1
CSARRPETQYF | TRBJ2-5 | TRBV20-1
CAISEGGTSTDTQYF | TRBJ2-3 | TRBV10-3
CSAWVANYGYTF | TRBJ1-2 | TRBV20-1
CASSGGQGLYNEQFF | TRBJ2-1 | TRBV5-1
CASVADRTDTQYF | TRBJ2-3 | TRBV7-9
CASSLAGGTKNIQYF | TRBJ2-4 | TRBV3-1
CASSFGPGQMNTEAFF | TRBJ1-1 | TRBV12-3/TRBV12-4
CSARTGRNSPLHF | TRBJ1-6 | TRBV20-1
CASSQDLLPSGIQYF | TRBJ2-4 | TRBV3-1
CASSPASGETQYF | TRBJ2-5 | TRBV18
CASSEASGGQETQYF | TRBJ2-5 | TRBV10-2
CASSNGAAYEQYF | TRBJ2-7 | TRBV4-1
CASSLRQGYNSPLHF | TRBJ1-6 | TRBV5-1
CASRAEAGTSGSRTDTQYF | TRBJ2-3 | TRBV4-1
CASSSRGAEAFF | TRBJ1-1 | TRBV7-9
CASSFGTGGSYNEQFF | TRBJ2-1 | TRBV5-1
CASTETPQTGELFF | TRBJ2-2 | TRBV5-1
CSALDSTRLFF | TRBJ2-2 | TRBV29-1
CASSLAGIYTDTQYF | TRBJ2-3 | TRBV7-8
CASSQALPTYEQYF | TRBJ2-7 | TRBV4-3
CASSMAGTGNHNEQFF | TRBJ2-1 | TRBV12-3/TRBV12-4
CASSSRVQPQHF | TRBJ1-5 | TRBV6-2/TRBV6-3
CASRPLMGRDGELFF | TRBJ2-2 | TRBV5-5
CASSSGPGQGTGELFF | TRBJ2-2 | TRBV5-1
CAWSVHVNTEAFF | TRBJ1-1 | TRBV30
CAISEPLKTSGAHYEQYF | TRBJ2-7 | TRBV10-3
CASSQDFLRLQPQHF | TRBJ1-5 | TRBV4-1
CASSLETGIREQYF | TRBJ2-7 | TRBV5-1
CASSSGGDQETQYF | TRBJ2-5 | TRBV12-3/TRBV12-4
CASSYDSSYQPQHF | TRBJ1-5 | TRBV12-3/TRBV12-4
CATSREPVNTGELFF | TRBJ2-2 | TRBV15
CASSKKGESVEQYF | TRBJ2-7 | TRBV6-6
CASSPGNIQYF | TRBJ2-4 | TRBV11-2
CASSRDGDRDTDTQYF | TRBJ2-3 | TRBV9
CSARDLGLAGGEGVYNEQFF | TRBJ2-1 | TRBV20-1
CASSPLSYEQYF | TRBJ2-7 | TRBV18
CASSSTGHTDTQYF | TRBJ2-3 | TRBV18
CASSNILAGQRFF | TRBJ2-1 | TRBV28
CASSYRDTKTQYF | TRBJ2-5 | TRBV7-2